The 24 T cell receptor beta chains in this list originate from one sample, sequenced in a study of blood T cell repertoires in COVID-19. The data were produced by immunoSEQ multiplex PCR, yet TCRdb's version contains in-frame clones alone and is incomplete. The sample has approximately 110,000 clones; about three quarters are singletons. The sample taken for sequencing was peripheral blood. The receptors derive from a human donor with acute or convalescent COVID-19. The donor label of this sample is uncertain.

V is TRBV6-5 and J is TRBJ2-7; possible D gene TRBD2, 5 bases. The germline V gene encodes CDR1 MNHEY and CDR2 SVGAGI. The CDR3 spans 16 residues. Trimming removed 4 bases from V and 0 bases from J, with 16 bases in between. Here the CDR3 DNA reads TGTGCCAGCAGTTGGGTCGGGATTCAGGCCTCCTACGAGCAGTACTTC. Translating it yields CASSWVGIQASYEQYF.

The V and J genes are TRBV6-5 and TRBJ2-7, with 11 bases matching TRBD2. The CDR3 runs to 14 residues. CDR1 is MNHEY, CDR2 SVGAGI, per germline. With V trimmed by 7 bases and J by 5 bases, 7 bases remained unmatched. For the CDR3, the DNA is TGTGCCAGCAACTTAGCGGGGGGGCGAAACGAGCAGTACGTC. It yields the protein CASNLAGGRNEQYV.

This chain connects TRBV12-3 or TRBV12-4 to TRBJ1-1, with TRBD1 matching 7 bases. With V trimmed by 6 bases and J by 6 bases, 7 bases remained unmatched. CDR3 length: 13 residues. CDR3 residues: CASSQGEGSEAFF. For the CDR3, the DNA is TGTGCCAGCAGCCAGGGGGAAGGGTCTGAAGCTTTCTTT.

The CDR3 sequence is CASSQGAHGNYGYTF. The CDR3 DNA is TGCGCCAGCAGCCAAGGGGCGCATGGAAACTATGGCTACACCTTC. The chain has TRBV4-1 and TRBJ1-2; D uncertain. The CDR3 covers 15 residues. With 1 base removed from V and 2 bases from J, the gap between germline ends came to 11 bases. Germline V CDR1 and CDR2: MGHRA, YSYEKL.

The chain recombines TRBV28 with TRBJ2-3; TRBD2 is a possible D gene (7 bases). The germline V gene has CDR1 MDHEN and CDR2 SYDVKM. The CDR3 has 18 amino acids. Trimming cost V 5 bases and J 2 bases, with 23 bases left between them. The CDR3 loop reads CASSTRGRGPGPTDTQYF. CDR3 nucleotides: TGTGCCAGCAGTACGCGGGGGCGGGGTCCCGGACCCACAGATACGCAGTATTTT.

The CDR3 sequence: CASRYQGPEAFF. Here the CDR3 DNA reads TGTGCCAGCAGGTATCAGGGTCCTGAAGCTTTCTTT. This chain links TRBV25-1 with TRBJ1-1, with a possible D match to TRBD1 (5 bases). Germline V gives CDR1 MGHDK, CDR2 SYGVNS. The CDR3 loop spans 12 amino acids. Trimming left V 6 bases short and J 6 bases short, with 11 bases between.

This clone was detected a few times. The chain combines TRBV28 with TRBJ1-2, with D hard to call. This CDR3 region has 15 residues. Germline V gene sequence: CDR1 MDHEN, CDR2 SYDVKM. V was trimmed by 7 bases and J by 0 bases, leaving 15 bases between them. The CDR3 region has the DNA TGTGCCAGCATACGGGGTGCGGGAGCTAACTATGGCTACACCTTC. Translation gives CASIRGAGANYGYTF.

The DNA of the CDR3 is TGTGCCAGCAGCCCAGGGGGCCGTCGGATCTCTGGAAACACCATATATTTT. The encoded protein is CASSPGGRRISGNTIYF. The rearrangement uses TRBV3-1 (or the pseudogene TRBV3-2) and TRBJ1-3; 8 bases are a match to TRBD1. The germline CDR1 and CDR2 sequences are LGHDT and YNNKEL (reference sequence). CDR3 length: 17 amino acids. The V and J ends lost 4 bases and 0 bases, in that order; junction bases with no gene match: 8.

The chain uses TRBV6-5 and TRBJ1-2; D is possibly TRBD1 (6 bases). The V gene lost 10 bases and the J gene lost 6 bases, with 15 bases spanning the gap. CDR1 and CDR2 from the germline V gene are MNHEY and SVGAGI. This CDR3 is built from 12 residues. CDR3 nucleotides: TGTGCCACTAATTCGAGGGGGAATGGCTACACCTTC. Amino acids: CATNSRGNGYTF.

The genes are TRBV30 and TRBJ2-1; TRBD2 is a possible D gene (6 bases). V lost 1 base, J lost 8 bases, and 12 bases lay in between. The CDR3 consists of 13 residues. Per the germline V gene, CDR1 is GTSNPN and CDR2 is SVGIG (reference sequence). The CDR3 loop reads CAWSGSWGDEQFF. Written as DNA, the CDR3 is TGTGCCTGGAGTGGATCTTGGGGGGATGAGCAGTTCTTC.

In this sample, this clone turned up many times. CDR3 in amino acids: CASSQARDRGTPLHF. DNA for the CDR3: TGTGCCAGCAGCCAGGCCCGGGACAGGGGTACACCCCTCCACTTT. The chain has TRBV4-2 and TRBJ1-6; TRBD1 matches at 10 bases. CDR1 and CDR2 from the germline V gene are LGHNA and YNFKEQ. V shed 3 bases and J 11 bases; nucleotides not matched to a gene: 7. CDR3 length equals 15 residues.

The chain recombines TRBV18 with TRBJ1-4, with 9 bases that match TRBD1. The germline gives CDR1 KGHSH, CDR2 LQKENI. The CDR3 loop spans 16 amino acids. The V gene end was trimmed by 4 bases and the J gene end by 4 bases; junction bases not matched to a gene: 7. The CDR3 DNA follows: TGTGCCAGCTCACGTCCCGGGACAGGGAATAATGAAAAACTGTTTTTT. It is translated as CASSRPGTGNNEKLFF.

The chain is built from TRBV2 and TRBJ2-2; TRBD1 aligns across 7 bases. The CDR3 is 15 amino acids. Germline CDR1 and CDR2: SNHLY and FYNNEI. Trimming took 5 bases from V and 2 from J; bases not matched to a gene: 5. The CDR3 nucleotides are TGTGCCAGCAGTCTCGGGACAGCCAACACCGGGGAGCTGTTTTTT. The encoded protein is CASSLGTANTGELFF.

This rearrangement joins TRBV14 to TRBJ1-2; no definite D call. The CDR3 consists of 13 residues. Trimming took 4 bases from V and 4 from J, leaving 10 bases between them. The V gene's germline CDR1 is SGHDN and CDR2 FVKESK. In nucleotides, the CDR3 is TGTGCCAGCAGCCTTGGACTGGGCTATGGCTACACCTTC. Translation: CASSLGLGYGYTF.

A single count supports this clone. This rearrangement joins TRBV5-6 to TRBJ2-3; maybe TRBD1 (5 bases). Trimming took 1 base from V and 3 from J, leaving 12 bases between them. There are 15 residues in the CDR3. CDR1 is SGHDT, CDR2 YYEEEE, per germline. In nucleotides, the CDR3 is TGTGCCAGCAGCTTGTTGGGCAGGGCTACAGATACGCAGTATTTT. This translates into CASSLLGRATDTQYF.

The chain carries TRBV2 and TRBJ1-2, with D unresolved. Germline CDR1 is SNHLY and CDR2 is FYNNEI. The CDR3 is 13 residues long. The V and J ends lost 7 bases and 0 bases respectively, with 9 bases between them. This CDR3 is CASKEQSNYGYTF. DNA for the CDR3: TGTGCCAGCAAGGAACAGTCTAACTATGGCTACACCTTC. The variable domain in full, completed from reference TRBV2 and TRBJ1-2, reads EPEVTQTPSHQVTQMGQEVILRCVPISNHLYFYWYRQILGQKVEFLVSFYNNEISEKSEIFDDQFSVERPDGSNFTLKIRSTKLEDSAMYFCASKEQSNYGYTFGSGTRLTVV.

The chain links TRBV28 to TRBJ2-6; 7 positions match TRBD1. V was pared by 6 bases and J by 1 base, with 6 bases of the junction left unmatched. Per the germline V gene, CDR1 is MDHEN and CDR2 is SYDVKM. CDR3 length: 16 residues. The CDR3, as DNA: TGTGCCAGCAGGAAGGACAGGTGGTCTGGGGCCAACGTCCTGACTTTC. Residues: CASRKDRWSGANVLTF.

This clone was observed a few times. In DNA form, the CDR3 reads TGTGCCAGCTCATCCGGGGGACCGAGCTACGAGCAGTACGTC. Residues: CASSSGGPSYEQYV. The chain links TRBV18 to TRBJ2-7, with D possibly matching TRBD2 (6 bases). CDR1 KGHSH and CDR2 LQKENI come from the germline V gene. This CDR3 contains 14 residues. V was trimmed by 5 bases and J by 3 bases, leaving 14 bases between them.

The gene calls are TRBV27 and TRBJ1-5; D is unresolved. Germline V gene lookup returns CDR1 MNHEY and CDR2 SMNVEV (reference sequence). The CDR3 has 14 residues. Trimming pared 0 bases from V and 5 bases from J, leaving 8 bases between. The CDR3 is CASSLSYGYQPQHF. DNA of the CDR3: TGTGCCAGCAGTTTATCGTACGGGTATCAGCCCCAGCATTTT.

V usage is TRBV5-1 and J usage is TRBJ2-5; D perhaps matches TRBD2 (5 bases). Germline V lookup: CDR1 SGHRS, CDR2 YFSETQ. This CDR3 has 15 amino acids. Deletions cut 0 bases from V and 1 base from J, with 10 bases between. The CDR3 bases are TGCGCCAGCAGCTTGGTTCCGGGGATCCAAGAGACCCAGTACTTC. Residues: CASSLVPGIQETQYF.

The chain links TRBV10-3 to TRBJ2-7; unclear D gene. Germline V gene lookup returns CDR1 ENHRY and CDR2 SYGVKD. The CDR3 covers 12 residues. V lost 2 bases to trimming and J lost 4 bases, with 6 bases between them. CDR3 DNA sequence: TGTGCCATCAGTGAGACGCGGTACGAGCAGTACTTC. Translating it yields CAISETRYEQYF.

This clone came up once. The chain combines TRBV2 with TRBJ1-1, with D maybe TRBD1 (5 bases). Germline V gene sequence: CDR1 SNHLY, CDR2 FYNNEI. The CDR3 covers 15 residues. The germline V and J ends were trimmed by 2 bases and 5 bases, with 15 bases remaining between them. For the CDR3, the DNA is TGTGCCAGCAGTGAAAGAACAGGAGGGAATACTGAAGCTTTCTTT. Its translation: CASSERTGGNTEAFF. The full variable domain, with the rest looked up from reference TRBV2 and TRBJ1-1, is EPEVTQTPSHQVTQMGQEVILRCVPISNHLYFYWYRQILGQKVEFLVSFYNNEISEKSEIFDDQFSVERPDGSNFTLKIRSTKLEDSAMYFCASSERTGGNTEAFFGQGTRLTVV.

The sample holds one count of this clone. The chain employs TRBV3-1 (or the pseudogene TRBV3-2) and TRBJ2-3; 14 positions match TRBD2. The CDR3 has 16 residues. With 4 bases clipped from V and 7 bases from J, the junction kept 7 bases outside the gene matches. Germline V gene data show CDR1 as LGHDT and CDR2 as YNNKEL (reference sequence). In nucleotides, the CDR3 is TGTGCCAGCAGCCCCCGACTAGCGGGGGGGCGAAATACGCAGTATTTT. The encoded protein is CASSPRLAGGRNTQYF.

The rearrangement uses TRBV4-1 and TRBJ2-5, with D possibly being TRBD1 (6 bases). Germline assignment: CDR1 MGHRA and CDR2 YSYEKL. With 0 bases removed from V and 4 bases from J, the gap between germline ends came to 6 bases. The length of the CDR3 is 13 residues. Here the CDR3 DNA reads TGCGCCAGCAGCCAAGACAGGGGAGAGACCCAGTACTTC. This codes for CASSQDRGETQYF.